This is a list of T cell receptor beta chains from one sample in a study of cytomegalovirus exposure and HLA in healthy donors. Sequencing used immunoSEQ multiplex PCR; TCRdb keeps in-frame clones, though not all of them. The repertoire holds approximately 140,000 clones, with approximately 75% as singletons. The sequenced sample consisted of PBMCs. Receptors were obtained from a woman in her forties in good health and CMV-seropositive. Each CDR3 is given with its conserved first and last residue. A D gene is named only where the DNA matches it firmly. Clone size is stated in some rows and not others, as once, few, many or a class when expanded.

D gene: NA
V gene: TRBV4-2
J gene: TRBJ2-2
clone size: NA
CDR3 protein: CASSQARDLLTGELFF
CDR3 DNA: TGTGCCAGCAGCCAAGCCCGGGACTTACTGACCGGGGAGCTGTTTTTT

D gene: TRBD1
V gene: TRBV5-1
J gene: TRBJ1-3
clone size: NA
CDR3 protein: CASRDRSGNTIYF
CDR3 DNA: TGCGCCAGCAGGGACAGGTCAGGAAACACCATATATTTT

D gene: NA
V gene: TRBV2
J gene: TRBJ2-1
clone size: NA
CDR3 protein: CAGSSNLGSSYNEQFF
CDR3 DNA: TGTGCCGGAAGCAGTAATTTGGGGAGCTCCTACAATGAGCAGTTCTTC

D gene: TRBD2
V gene: TRBV10-3
J gene: TRBJ2-2
clone size: NA
CDR3 protein: CAISESSGNTGELFF
CDR3 DNA: TGTGCCATCAGTGAATCTAGCGGTAACACCGGGGAGCTGTTTTTT

D gene: NA
V gene: TRBV5-1
J gene: TRBJ1-5
clone size: NA
CDR3 protein: CASSLEGSGQPQHF
CDR3 DNA: TGCGCCAGCAGCTTGGAGGGGTCGGGTCAGCCCCAGCATTTT

D gene: NA
V gene: TRBV28
J gene: TRBJ1-5
clone size: NA
CDR3 protein: CASSLLGQNQPQHF
CDR3 DNA: TGTGCCAGCAGTTTACTGGGGCAGAATCAGCCCCAGCATTTT

D gene: TRBD2
V gene: TRBV19
J gene: TRBJ2-1
clone size: NA
CDR3 protein: CASTLAGGPRYNEQFF
CDR3 DNA: TGTGCCAGTACGCTAGCGGGAGGGCCGCGGTACAATGAGCAGTTCTTC

D gene: NA
V gene: TRBV5-1
J gene: TRBJ2-7
clone size: NA
CDR3 protein: CASSFGTPDEQYF
CDR3 DNA: TGCGCCAGCAGCTTTGGGACACCGGACGAGCAGTACTTC

D gene: TRBD2
V gene: TRBV6-8
J gene: TRBJ2-2
clone size: NA
CDR3 protein: CASSYPSVAGDRTGELFF
CDR3 DNA: TGTGCCAGCAGTTACCCCTCCGTAGCGGGAGATCGTACCGGGGAGCTGTTTTTT

D gene: TRBD2
V gene: TRBV5-1
J gene: TRBJ2-5
clone size: few
CDR3 protein: CASSLSVSGGETQYF
CDR3 DNA: TGCGCCAGCAGCTTGTCGGTTAGCGGGGGAGAGACCCAGTACTTC

D gene: NA
V gene: TRBV10-3
J gene: TRBJ2-3
clone size: NA
CDR3 protein: CAISEPPGGGSTDTQYF
CDR3 DNA: TGTGCCATCAGTGAGCCCCCCGGCGGGGGCAGCACAGATACGCAGTATTTT

D gene: TRBD1
V gene: TRBV7-2
J gene: TRBJ2-5
clone size: NA
CDR3 protein: CASSSRTGTETQYF
CDR3 DNA: TGTGCCAGCAGCTCACGGACAGGGACGGAGACCCAGTACTTC

D gene: TRBD2
V gene: TRBV6-1
J gene: TRBJ2-5
clone size: NA
CDR3 protein: CASLFGGGETQYF
CDR3 DNA: TGTGCCAGCCTTTTTGGGGGGGGAGAGACCCAGTACTTC

D gene: NA
V gene: TRBV18
J gene: TRBJ1-4
clone size: NA
CDR3 protein: CASSPLSTGPTNEKLFF
CDR3 DNA: TGTGCCAGCTCACCACTATCGACAGGCCCAACTAATGAAAAACTGTTTTTT

D gene: NA
V gene: TRBV29-1
J gene: TRBJ2-7
clone size: once
CDR3 protein: CSVLGSYEQYF
CDR3 DNA: TGCAGCGTCTTGGGGAGCTACGAGCAGTACTTC

D gene: TRBD1
V gene: TRBV6-6
J gene: TRBJ2-7
clone size: NA
CDR3 protein: CASSYRRTGSYEQYF
CDR3 DNA: TGTGCCAGCAGTTATAGGCGGACAGGGTCCTACGAGCAGTACTTC

D gene: NA
V gene: TRBV10-3
J gene: TRBJ2-5
clone size: NA
CDR3 protein: CAISELLDGRSETQYF
CDR3 DNA: TGTGCCATCAGTGAGTTATTAGACGGGAGAAGTGAGACCCAGTACTTC

D gene: TRBD2
V gene: TRBV29-1
J gene: TRBJ2-1
clone size: NA
CDR3 protein: CSVGVLAAYNEQFF
CDR3 DNA: TGCAGCGTTGGGGTCCTAGCGGCCTACAATGAGCAGTTCTTC

D gene: TRBD2
V gene: TRBV27
J gene: TRBJ2-1
clone size: NA
CDR3 protein: CASRARLAVDNEQFF
CDR3 DNA: TGTGCCAGCAGGGCTAGACTAGCGGTGGACAATGAGCAGTTCTTC

D gene: NA
V gene: TRBV19
J gene: TRBJ1-4
clone size: once
CDR3 protein: CASSIERDEKLFF
CDR3 DNA: TGTGCCAGTAGTATAGAACGGGATGAAAAACTGTTTTTT

D gene: TRBD1
V gene: TRBV28
J gene: TRBJ2-1
clone size: NA
CDR3 protein: CASSQDRGLTYNEQFF
CDR3 DNA: TGTGCCAGCAGTCAAGACAGGGGGCTAACCTACAATGAGCAGTTCTTC

D gene: NA
V gene: TRBV7-2
J gene: TRBJ2-7
clone size: NA
CDR3 protein: CASSGRDSYEQYF
CDR3 DNA: TGTGCCAGCAGCGGCCGGGACTCCTACGAGCAGTACTTC

D gene: NA
V gene: TRBV29-1
J gene: TRBJ2-1
clone size: NA
CDR3 protein: CSVRDTETNEQFF
CDR3 DNA: TGCAGCGTCCGGGACACTGAAACCAATGAGCAGTTCTTC

D gene: TRBD2
V gene: TRBV28
J gene: TRBJ2-5
clone size: NA
CDR3 protein: CASSLRPVLLAENQETQYF
CDR3 DNA: TGTGCCAGCAGTTTAAGGCCCGTGTTGCTAGCGGAGAACCAAGAGACCCAGTACTTC

D gene: NA
V gene: TRBV27
J gene: TRBJ2-5
clone size: once
CDR3 protein: CASSLIGGGETQYF
CDR3 DNA: TGTGCCAGCAGTTTAATCGGCGGCGGAGAGACCCAGTACTTC

D gene: NA
V gene: TRBV5-1
J gene: TRBJ2-2
clone size: NA
CDR3 protein: CASSSRLANTGELFF
CDR3 DNA: TGCGCCAGCAGCTCGAGACTAGCGAACACCGGGGAGCTGTTTTTT

D gene: NA
V gene: TRBV5-1
J gene: TRBJ1-2
clone size: NA
CDR3 protein: CASSLGLEGYTF
CDR3 DNA: TGCGCCAGCAGCTTGGGTCTGGAGGGCTACACCTTC

D gene: TRBD1
V gene: TRBV11-2
J gene: TRBJ1-1
clone size: NA
CDR3 protein: CASSLVPGQMNTEAFF
CDR3 DNA: TGTGCCAGCAGCTTAGTTCCGGGACAGATGAACACTGAAGCTTTCTTT

D gene: NA
V gene: TRBV5-8
J gene: TRBJ2-5
clone size: NA
CDR3 protein: CAPGWRGETQYF
CDR3 DNA: TGTGCCCCCGGTTGGAGGGGAGAGACCCAGTACTTC

D gene: NA
V gene: TRBV5-1
J gene: TRBJ1-1
clone size: NA
CDR3 protein: CASSLKNTEAFF
CDR3 DNA: TGCGCCAGCAGCCTTAAGAACACTGAAGCTTTCTTT

D gene: TRBD2
V gene: TRBV9
J gene: TRBJ2-3
clone size: NA
CDR3 protein: CASSVSGRAGTDTQYF
CDR3 DNA: TGTGCCAGCAGCGTAAGCGGGAGGGCGGGCACAGATACGCAGTATTTT

D gene: TRBD1
V gene: TRBV5-6
J gene: TRBJ1-4
clone size: NA
CDR3 protein: CASSHPPTGDNEKLFF
CDR3 DNA: TGTGCCAGCAGCCACCCCCCGACAGGGGATAATGAAAAACTGTTTTTT

D gene: NA
V gene: TRBV6-1
J gene: TRBJ2-5
clone size: NA
CDR3 protein: CASRKREETQYF
CDR3 DNA: TGTGCCAGCAGAAAACGAGAAGAGACCCAGTACTTC

D gene: NA
V gene: TRBV2
J gene: TRBJ1-3
clone size: NA
CDR3 protein: CASIPRGSGNTIYF
CDR3 DNA: TGTGCCAGCATCCCGCGGGGCTCTGGAAACACCATATATTTT

D gene: TRBD1
V gene: TRBV7-9
J gene: TRBJ2-3
clone size: NA
CDR3 protein: CASSPGQGTSWGTDTQYF
CDR3 DNA: TGTGCCAGCAGCCCGGGACAGGGAACCTCCTGGGGGACAGATACGCAGTATTTT